Below, 8 T cell receptor beta chains from the same sample are listed, as sequenced in a study of T cell responses to AZD1222 COVID-19 vaccine (dated by TCRdb to the early 2020s). The library came from the immunoSEQ multiplex PCR assay. This is the immuneACCESS table as TCRdb keeps it, with only in-frame sequences that have V and J called. A part of the clones is gone; compared with another copy, unresolved V genes explain less than half, and the rest is unexplained. The sample contains tens of thousands of clones, around nine tenths of them found a single time. The ten top clones hold approximately 2.5% of the sample. The sample's time point label is to be understood as: baseline before first vaccination. The sample here was peripheral blood, taken on day 0 of AZD1222 vaccination. These receptors originate from an adult in good health.

The V call is TRBV3-1 (or the pseudogene TRBV3-2), the J call TRBJ2-7; D is uncertain. Germline CDR1 and CDR2: LGHDT and YNNKEL (reference sequence). Between the trimmed V and J ends, which lost 3 bases and 5 bases, there was a span of 14 bases. This CDR3 is 14 amino acids long. The DNA of the CDR3 is TGTGCCAGCAGCCATAACGTGGAGTCCAACGAGCAGTACTTC. It codes for CASSHNVESNEQYF.

This rearrangement joins TRBV11-3 to TRBJ2-3; TRBD2 aligns across 7 bases. The CDR3 extends over 13 amino acids. V shed 1 base, J shed 11 bases, and the junction held 6 bases outside the gene matches. Germline values: CDR1 SGHNT, CDR2 YENEEA. DNA for the CDR3: TGTGCCAGCAGCTTAGGTGGGACTAAAAAGCAGTATTTT. Translating it yields CASSLGGTKKQYF.

This clone has just a few counts. This chain links TRBV7-9 with TRBJ1-5; no clear D gene. The CDR3 runs to 12 residues. Germline V gene sequence: CDR1 SEHNR, CDR2 FQNEAQ (reference sequence). V shed 1 base and J shed 6 bases, with 4 bases lying between them. The CDR3 reads CASSLGRQPQHF. The CDR3 coding sequence is TGTGCCAGCAGCTTAGGACGTCAGCCCCAGCATTTT.

The V and J genes are TRBV10-3 and TRBJ1-2; possibly TRBD1 for D (5 bases). The V and J ends lost 7 bases and 4 bases respectively, with 13 bases between them. This CDR3 has 13 residues. Germline lookup yields CDR1 ENHRY and CDR2 SYGVKD. DNA of the CDR3: TGTGCCATCATTGCAGAGGGGAGCTATGGCTACACCTTC. Its translation is CAIIAEGSYGYTF.

This clone has a single count. The rearrangement uses TRBV3-1 (or the pseudogene TRBV3-2) and TRBJ2-3; the D gene is possibly TRBD2 (6 bases). This CDR3 comprises 15 residues. V was trimmed by 4 bases and J by 3 bases, leaving 14 bases between them. The germline CDR1 and CDR2 sequences are LGHDT and YNNKEL (reference sequence). CDR3 residues: CASSPGGVGTDTQYF. The CDR3 DNA reads TGTGCCAGCAGCCCCGGGGGAGTGGGGACAGATACGCAGTATTTT.

V is TRBV3-1 (or the pseudogene TRBV3-2) and J is TRBJ2-7, with 7 bases identical to TRBD1. CDR1 is LGHDT, CDR2 YNNKEL, per germline (reference sequence). This CDR3 is 12 amino acids long. V was pared by 4 bases and J by 6 bases, with 3 bases of the junction left unmatched. The CDR3 bases are TGTGCCAGCAGCCCGACAGGGCGCGAGCAGTACTTC. This codes for CASSPTGREQYF.

This clone was picked up a small number of times. The rearrangement joins TRBV5-4 to TRBJ1-4; 10 nucleotides agree with TRBD1. CDR3 length: 14 amino acids. After removal of 3 bases from V and 8 bases from J, the junction contained 4 bases not matched to a gene. Looked up from germline, CDR1 is SGHNT and CDR2 is YYREEE (reference sequence). CDR3 residues: CASSWDRGLEKLFF. CDR3 DNA: TGTGCCAGCAGCTGGGACAGGGGATTAGAAAAACTGTTTTTT.

The rearrangement joins TRBV13 to TRBJ1-1; D not certain. Trimming took off 0 bases at V and 1 base at J, with 3 bases between the two ends. Per the germline V gene, CDR1 is PRHDT and CDR2 is FYEKMQ (reference sequence). CDR3 length: 13 residues. DNA for the CDR3: TGTGCCAGCAGCTTAGGACAGAACACTGAAGCTTTCTTT. It codes for CASSLGQNTEAFF. The full variable domain, in which reference TRBV13 and TRBJ1-1 provide the parts outside the CDR3, is AAGVIQSPRHLIKEKRETATLKCYPIPRHDTVYWYQQGPGQDPQFLISFYEKMQSDKGSIPDRFSAQQFSDYHSELNMSSLELGDSALYFCASSLGQNTEAFFGQGTRLTVV.